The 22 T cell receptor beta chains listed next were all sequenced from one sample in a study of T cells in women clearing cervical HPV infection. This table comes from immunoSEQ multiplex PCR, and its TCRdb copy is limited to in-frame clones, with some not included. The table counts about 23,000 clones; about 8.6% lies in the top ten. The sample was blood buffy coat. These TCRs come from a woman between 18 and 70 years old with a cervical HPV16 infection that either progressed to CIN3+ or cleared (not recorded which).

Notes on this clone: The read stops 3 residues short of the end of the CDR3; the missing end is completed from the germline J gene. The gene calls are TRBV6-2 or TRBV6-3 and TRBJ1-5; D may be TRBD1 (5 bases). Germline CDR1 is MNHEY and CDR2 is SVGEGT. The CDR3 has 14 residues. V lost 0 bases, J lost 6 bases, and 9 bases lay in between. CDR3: CASSYSGGGQPQHF. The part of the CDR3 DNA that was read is TGTGCCAGCAGTTACTCTGGGGGGGGTCAGCCC.

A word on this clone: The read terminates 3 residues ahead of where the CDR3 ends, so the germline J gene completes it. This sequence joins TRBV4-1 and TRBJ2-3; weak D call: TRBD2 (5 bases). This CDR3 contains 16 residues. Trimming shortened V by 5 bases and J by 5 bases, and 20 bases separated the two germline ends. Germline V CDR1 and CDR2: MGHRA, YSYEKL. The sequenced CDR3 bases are TGCGCCAGCAGCAAGCTTCGACTGGTACGGGGAGATACG. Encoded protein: CASSKLRLVRGDT. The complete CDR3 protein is CASSKLRLVRGDTQYF.

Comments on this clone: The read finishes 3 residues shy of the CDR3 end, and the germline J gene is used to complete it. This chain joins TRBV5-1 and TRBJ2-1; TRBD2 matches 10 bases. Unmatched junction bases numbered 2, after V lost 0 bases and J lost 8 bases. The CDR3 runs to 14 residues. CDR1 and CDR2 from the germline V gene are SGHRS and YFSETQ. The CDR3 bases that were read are TGCGCCAGCAGCTTGGAGAGCGGGAGGGATGAG. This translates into CASSLESGRDE. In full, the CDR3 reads CASSLESGRDEQFF. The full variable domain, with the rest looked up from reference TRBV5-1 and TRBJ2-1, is KAGVTQTPRYLIKTRGQQVTLSCSPISGHRSVSWYQQTPGQGLQFLFEYFSETQRNKGNFPGRFSGRQFSNSRSEMNVSTLELGDSALYLCASSLESGRDEQFFGPGTRLTVL.

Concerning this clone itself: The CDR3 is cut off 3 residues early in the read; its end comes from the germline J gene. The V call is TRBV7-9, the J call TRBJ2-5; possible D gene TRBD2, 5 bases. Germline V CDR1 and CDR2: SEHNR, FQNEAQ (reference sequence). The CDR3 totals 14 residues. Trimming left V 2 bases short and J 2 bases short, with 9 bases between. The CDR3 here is CASSLWRTQETQYF. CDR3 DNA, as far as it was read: TGTGCCAGCAGCTTATGGCGGACTCAAGAGACC.

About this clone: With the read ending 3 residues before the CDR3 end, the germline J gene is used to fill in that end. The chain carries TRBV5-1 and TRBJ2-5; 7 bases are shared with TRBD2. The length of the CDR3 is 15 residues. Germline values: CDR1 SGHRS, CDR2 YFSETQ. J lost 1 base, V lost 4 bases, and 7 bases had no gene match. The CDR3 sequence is CASSQTSGAQETQYF. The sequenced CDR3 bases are TGCGCCAGCAGCCAAACGAGCGGGGCCCAAGAGACC. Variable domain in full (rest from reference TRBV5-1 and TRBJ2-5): KAGVTQTPRYLIKTRGQQVTLSCSPISGHRSVSWYQQTPGQGLQFLFEYFSETQRNKGNFPGRFSGRQFSNSRSEMNVSTLELGDSALYLCASSQTSGAQETQYFGPGTRLLVL.

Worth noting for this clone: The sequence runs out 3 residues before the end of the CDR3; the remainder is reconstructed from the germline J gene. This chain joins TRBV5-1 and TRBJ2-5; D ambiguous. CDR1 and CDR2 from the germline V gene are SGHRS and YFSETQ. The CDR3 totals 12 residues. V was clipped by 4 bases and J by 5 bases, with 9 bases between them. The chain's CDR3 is CASSEPMETQYF. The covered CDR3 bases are TGCGCCAGCAGCGAGCCCATGGAGACC.

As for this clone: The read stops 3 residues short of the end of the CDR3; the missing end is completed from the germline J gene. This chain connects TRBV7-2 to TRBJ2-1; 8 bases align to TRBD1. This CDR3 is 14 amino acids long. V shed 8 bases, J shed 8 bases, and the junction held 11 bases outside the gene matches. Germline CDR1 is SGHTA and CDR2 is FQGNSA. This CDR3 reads CASGPGTGRDEQFF. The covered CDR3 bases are TGTGCCAGCGGCCCCGGGACAGGTCGTGATGAG.

The covered CDR3 bases are TGCAGTGCTAGAGATCATACAGGGGGCCTTAACTATGGC. Protein: CSARDHTGGLNYG. The entire CDR3 protein is CSARDHTGGLNYGYTF. The rearrangement uses TRBV20-1 and TRBJ1-2; 9 nucleotides match TRBD1. The read ends 3 residues shy of where the CDR3 ends; the end is completed using the germline J gene. Germline CDR1 reads DFQATT; CDR2 reads SNEGSKA (reference sequence). With 0 bases clipped from V and 1 base from J, the junction kept 6 bases outside the gene matches. This CDR3 has 16 amino acids.

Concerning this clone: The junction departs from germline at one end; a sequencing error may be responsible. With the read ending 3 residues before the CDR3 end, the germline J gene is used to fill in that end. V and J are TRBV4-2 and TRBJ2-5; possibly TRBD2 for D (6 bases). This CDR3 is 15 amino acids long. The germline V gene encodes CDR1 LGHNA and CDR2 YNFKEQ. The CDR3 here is CASSQDSGPRETQYF. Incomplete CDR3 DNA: TGCGCCAGCAGCCAAGATAGCGGTCCCCGGGAGACC.

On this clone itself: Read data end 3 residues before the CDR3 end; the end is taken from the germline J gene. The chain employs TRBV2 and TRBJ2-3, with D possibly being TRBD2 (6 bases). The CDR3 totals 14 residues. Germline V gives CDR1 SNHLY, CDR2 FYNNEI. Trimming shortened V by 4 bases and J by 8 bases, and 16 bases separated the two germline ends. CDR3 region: CASSGGVSVGTQYF. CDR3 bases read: TGTGCCAGCAGTGGGGGGGTCTCAGTAGGTACG.

This CDR3 reads CASSLGTAGRAFF. The DNA read from the CDR3 is TGTGCCAGCAGTTTGGGGACAGCCGGCCGA. The chain employs TRBV12-3 or TRBV12-4 and TRBJ1-1; 7 bases agree with TRBD1. The read terminates 3 residues before the CDR3 end, so the remaining end is supplied by the germline J gene. This CDR3 is built from 13 residues.

Partial CDR3 DNA: TGCGCCAGCAGCTTGGCGGGGGTTTTGGACACTGAA. Translated, it gives CASSLAGVLDTE. The CDR3, in full, reads CASSLAGVLDTEAFF. This chain connects TRBV5-1 to TRBJ1-1; TRBD1 might be the D (5 bases). The CDR3 extends 3 residues past the end of the read, so its final part is completed from the germline J gene. The ends were cut back, 0 bases at V and 3 bases at J, with 12 bases in the middle. The germline gives CDR1 SGHRS, CDR2 YFSETQ. The CDR3 is 15 amino acids.

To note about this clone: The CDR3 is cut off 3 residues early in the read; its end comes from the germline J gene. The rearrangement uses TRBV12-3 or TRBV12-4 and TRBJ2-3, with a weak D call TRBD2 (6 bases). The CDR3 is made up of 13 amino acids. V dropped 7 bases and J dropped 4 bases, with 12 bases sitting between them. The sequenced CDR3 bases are TGTGCCAGCACCCCCCCGGGGGCAGATACG. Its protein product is CASTPPGADT. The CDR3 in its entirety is CASTPPGADTQYF.

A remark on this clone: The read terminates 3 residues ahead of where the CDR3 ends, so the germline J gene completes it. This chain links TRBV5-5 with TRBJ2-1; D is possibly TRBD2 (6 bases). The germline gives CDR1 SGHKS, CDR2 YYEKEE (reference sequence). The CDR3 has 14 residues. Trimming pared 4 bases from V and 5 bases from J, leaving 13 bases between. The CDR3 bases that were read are TGTGCCAGCAGCAAATCACTAGCAGACAATGAG. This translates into CASSKSLADNE. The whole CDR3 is CASSKSLADNEQFF. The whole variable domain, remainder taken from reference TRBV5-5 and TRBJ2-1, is DAGVTQSPTHLIKTRGQQVTLRCSPISGHKSVSWYQQVLGQGPQFIFQYYEKEERGRGNFPDRFSARQFPNYSSELNVNALLLGDSALYLCASSKSLADNEQFFGPGTRLTVL.

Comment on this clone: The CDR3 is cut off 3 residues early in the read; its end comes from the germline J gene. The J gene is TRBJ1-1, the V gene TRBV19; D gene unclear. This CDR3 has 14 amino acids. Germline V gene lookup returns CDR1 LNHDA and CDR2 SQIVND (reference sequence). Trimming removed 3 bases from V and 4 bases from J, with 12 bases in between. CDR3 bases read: TGTGCCAGTAGTATTGCGGGATTGGGCACTGAA. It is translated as CASSIAGLGTE. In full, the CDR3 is CASSIAGLGTEAFF.

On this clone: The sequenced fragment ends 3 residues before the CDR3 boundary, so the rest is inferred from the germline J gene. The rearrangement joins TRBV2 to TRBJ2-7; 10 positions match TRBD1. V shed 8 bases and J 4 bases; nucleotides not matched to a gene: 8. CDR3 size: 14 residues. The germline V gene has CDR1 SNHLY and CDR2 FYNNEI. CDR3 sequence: CASGRQGAEYEQYF. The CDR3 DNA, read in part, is TGTGCCAGCGGGAGACAGGGGGCTGAATACGAG.

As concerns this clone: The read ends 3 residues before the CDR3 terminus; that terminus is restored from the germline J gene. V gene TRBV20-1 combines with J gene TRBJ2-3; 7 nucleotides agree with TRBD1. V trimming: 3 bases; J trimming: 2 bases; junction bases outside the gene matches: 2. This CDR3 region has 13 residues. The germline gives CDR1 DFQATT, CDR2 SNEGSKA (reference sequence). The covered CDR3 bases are TGCAGTGCTAGGGGACAGATCACAGATACG. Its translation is CSARGQITDT. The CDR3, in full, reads CSARGQITDTQYF.

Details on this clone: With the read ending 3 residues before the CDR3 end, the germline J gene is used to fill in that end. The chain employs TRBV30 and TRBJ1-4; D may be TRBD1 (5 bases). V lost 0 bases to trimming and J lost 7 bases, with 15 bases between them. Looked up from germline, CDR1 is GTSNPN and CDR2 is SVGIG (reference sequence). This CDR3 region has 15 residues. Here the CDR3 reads CAWSVTGGITEKLFF. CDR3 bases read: TGTGCCTGGAGTGTTACCGGGGGGATAACTGAAAAA.

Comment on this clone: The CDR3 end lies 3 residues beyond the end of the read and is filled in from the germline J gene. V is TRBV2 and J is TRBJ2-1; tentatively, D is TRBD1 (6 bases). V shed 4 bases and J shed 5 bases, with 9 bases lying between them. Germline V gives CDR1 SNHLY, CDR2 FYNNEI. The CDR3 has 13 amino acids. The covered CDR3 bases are TGTGCCAGCAGTGTTTGGGGGCACAATGAG. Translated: CASSVWGHNE. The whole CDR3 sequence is CASSVWGHNEQFF.

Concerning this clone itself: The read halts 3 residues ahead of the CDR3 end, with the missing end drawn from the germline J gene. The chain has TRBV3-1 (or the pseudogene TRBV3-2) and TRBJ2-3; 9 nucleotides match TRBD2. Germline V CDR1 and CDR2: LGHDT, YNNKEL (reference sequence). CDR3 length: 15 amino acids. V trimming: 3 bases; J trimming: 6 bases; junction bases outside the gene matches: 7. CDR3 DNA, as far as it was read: TGTGCCAGCAGCCAGGCAGCGGGGGGAACGGATACG. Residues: CASSQAAGGTDT. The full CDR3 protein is CASSQAAGGTDTQYF.

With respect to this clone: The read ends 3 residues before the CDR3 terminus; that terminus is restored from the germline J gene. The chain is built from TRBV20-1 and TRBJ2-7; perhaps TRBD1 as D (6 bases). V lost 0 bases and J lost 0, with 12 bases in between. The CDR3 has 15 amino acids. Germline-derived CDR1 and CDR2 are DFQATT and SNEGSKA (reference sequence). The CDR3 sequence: CSARDTTGPSYEQYF. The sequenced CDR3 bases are TGCAGTGCTAGAGACACAACAGGGCCCTCCTACGAG.

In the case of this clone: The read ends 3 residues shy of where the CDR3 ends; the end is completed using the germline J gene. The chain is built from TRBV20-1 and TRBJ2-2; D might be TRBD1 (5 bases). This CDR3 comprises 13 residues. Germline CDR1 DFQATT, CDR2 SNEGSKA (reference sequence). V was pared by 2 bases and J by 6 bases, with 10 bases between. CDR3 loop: CSARQGQSGELFF. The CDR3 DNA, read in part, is TGCAGTGCTAGACAGGGTCAGTCCGGGGAG.